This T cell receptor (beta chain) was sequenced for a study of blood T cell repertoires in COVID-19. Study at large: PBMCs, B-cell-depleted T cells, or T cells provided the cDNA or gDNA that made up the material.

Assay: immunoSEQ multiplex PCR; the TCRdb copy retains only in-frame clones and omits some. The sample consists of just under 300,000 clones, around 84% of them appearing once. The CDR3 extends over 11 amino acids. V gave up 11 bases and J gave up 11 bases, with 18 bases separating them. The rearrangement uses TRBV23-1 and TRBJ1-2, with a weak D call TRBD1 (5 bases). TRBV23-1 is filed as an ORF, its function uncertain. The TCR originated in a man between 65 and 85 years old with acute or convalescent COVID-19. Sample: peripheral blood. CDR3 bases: TGCGCCGGGCATGGGGCAGGGAGGTACACCTTC. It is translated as CAGHGAGRYTF.